A selection of T cell receptor beta chains follows, all from one sample in a study of CD8+ T cells in alopecia areata. TCRdb's table, derived via immunoSEQ multiplex PCR, lists solely in-frame clones and lacks some. The table has over 120,000 clones, about 60% seen once. The sample consisted of CD4+ T cells sorted from blood, taken at week 0. These receptors came from a human donor with alopecia areata. CDR3s include the opening cysteine and the closing phenylalanine or tryptophan.

length: 13; J: TRBJ1-1; V: TRBV6-5; CDR3: CASSYWENTEAFF
length: 15; J: TRBJ1-5; V: TRBV9; CDR3: CASSVSGGSNQPQHF
length: 16; J: TRBJ1-4; V: TRBV4-2; CDR3: CASSQGSTRPNEKLFF
length: 14; J: TRBJ2-6; V: TRBV4-2; CDR3: CASSQDSGANVLTF
length: 14; J: TRBJ1-1; V: TRBV7-9; CDR3: CASSLEKGYTEAFF
length: 14; J: TRBJ1-6; V: TRBV5-1; CDR3: CASSLEGSGSPLHF
length: 11; J: TRBJ1-6; V: TRBV2; CDR3: CASNNNSPLHF
length: 14; J: TRBJ2-1; V: TRBV29-1; CDR3: CSVAGGGSYNEQFF
length: 20; J: TRBJ2-5; V: TRBV7-3; CDR3: CASSLVTSLGSGGPGKTQYF
length: 14; J: TRBJ1-4; V: TRBV5-1; CDR3: CASSSGTVNEKLFF
length: 17; J: TRBJ2-1; V: TRBV4-3; CDR3: CASSQDMGSSWYNEQFF
length: 17; J: TRBJ2-1; V: TRBV4-3; CDR3: CASSQEGGLARGNEQFF
length: 13; J: TRBJ1-2; V: TRBV30; CDR3: CACGRVLNYGYTF
length: 12; J: TRBJ2-1; V: TRBV7-9; CDR3: CASTPPSGEQFF
length: 14; J: TRBJ2-1; V: TRBV2; CDR3: CASSRLTSSAEQFF
length: 16; J: TRBJ1-2; V: TRBV5-4; CDR3: CASSRGGTGGGYGYTF
length: 13; J: TRBJ2-7; V: TRBV30; CDR3: CAWNKGLIHEQYF
length: 11; J: TRBJ1-2; V: TRBV29-1; CDR3: CSVIAGDGYTF
length: 15; J: TRBJ2-3; V: TRBV5-1; CDR3: CASSLMGVFTDTQYF
length: 16; J: TRBJ1-5; V: TRBV4-2; CDR3: CASSQETGESNQPQHF
length: 16; J: TRBJ2-1; V: TRBV9; CDR3: CASSVLGGALYNEQFF
length: 15; J: TRBJ2-7; V: TRBV7-2; CDR3: CASSLAFSGGYEQYF
length: 13; J: TRBJ1-5; V: TRBV30; CDR3: CAWSVQRNQPQHF
length: 14; J: TRBJ1-6; V: TRBV7-2; CDR3: CASSLLRLNSPLHF
length: 16; J: TRBJ2-3; V: TRBV29-1; CDR3: CSPQGLAGGVTDTQYF
length: 14; J: TRBJ2-7; V: TRBV7-2; CDR3: CASSLVEGSYEQYF
length: 15; J: TRBJ2-3; V: TRBV5-4; CDR3: CASSSATQGTDTQYF
length: 13; J: TRBJ2-5; V: TRBV11-3; CDR3: CASSLDLGETQYF
length: 12; J: TRBJ2-2; V: TRBV30; CDR3: CAWSQGIGELFF
length: 10; J: TRBJ1-2; V: TRBV20-1; CDR3: CSPHQQGNTF
length: 15; J: TRBJ1-5; V: TRBV7-2; CDR3: CASSLAGEGNQPQHF
length: 14; J: TRBJ2-7; V: TRBV30; CDR3: CAWSVGGLSYEQYF
length: 15; J: TRBJ2-6; V: TRBV5-1; CDR3: CASTNGQTGANVLTF
length: 15; J: TRBJ1-1; V: TRBV7-2; CDR3: CASSLYQGTNTEAFF
length: 12; J: TRBJ1-2; V: TRBV29-1; CDR3: CSAGSSSYGYTF
length: 13; J: TRBJ1-2; V: TRBV5-1; CDR3: CASSLEDRGGYTF
length: 12; J: TRBJ1-2; V: TRBV14; CDR3: CASSQDRVYYTF
length: 16; J: TRBJ2-3; V: TRBV5-1; CDR3: CASSLVGGSSQVTQYF
length: 18; J: TRBJ1-2; V: TRBV15; CDR3: CATSRDLGFTISDYGYTF
length: 14; J: TRBJ2-1; V: TRBV29-1; CDR3: CSSRDSDSYNEQFF
length: 13; J: TRBJ1-4; V: TRBV9; CDR3: CASSVTPEEKLFF
length: 13; J: TRBJ2-7; V: TRBV5-4; CDR3: CASSLAGEYEQYF
length: 13; J: TRBJ2-7; V: TRBV30; CDR3: CARGGKQSYEQYF
length: 13; J: TRBJ1-1; V: TRBV10-3; CDR3: CASHDGQTTEAFF
length: 13; J: TRBJ1-2; V: TRBV29-1; CDR3: CSVLPGTAYGYTF
length: 15; J: TRBJ1-2; V: TRBV5-4; CDR3: CASSRGTGGNYGYTF
length: 15; J: TRBJ1-3; V: TRBV9; CDR3: CASSAYDQSGNTIYF
length: 11; J: TRBJ2-7; V: TRBV29-1; CDR3: CSVAGNGEQYF
length: 17; J: TRBJ2-7; V: TRBV5-4; CDR3: CASSPNSGDYRSYEQYF
length: 17; J: TRBJ2-5; V: TRBV4-3; CDR3: CASSQDRSGGTPETQYF
length: 13; J: TRBJ2-7; V: TRBV4-3; CDR3: CASSQATNYEQYF
length: 13; J: TRBJ2-5; V: TRBV5-4; CDR3: CASSRPGQETQYF
length: 15; J: TRBJ1-4; V: TRBV7-2; CDR3: CASSSTGGGNEKLFF
length: 15; J: TRBJ2-5; V: TRBV25-1; CDR3: CASSDGQTLQETQYF
length: 13; J: TRBJ2-5; V: TRBV5-1; CDR3: CASSSRTGETQYF
length: 11; J: TRBJ1-2; V: TRBV6-5; CDR3: CASTGGDGYTF
length: 14; J: TRBJ2-5; V: TRBV10-3; CDR3: CAISGTSAQETQYF
length: 13; J: TRBJ2-7; V: TRBV5-1; CDR3: CASSRAAGYEQYF
length: 13; J: TRBJ1-2; V: TRBV29-1; CDR3: CSASQGVNYGYTF
length: 14; J: TRBJ2-3; V: TRBV6-5; CDR3: CASSYSGGWDTQYF